The clone carrying this TCR beta chain was seen repeatedly, ten times or more. Memory CD4+ cells were defined as CD4+CD45RO+CD25-. Germline CDR1 SGHRS, CDR2 YFSETQ. Trimming cost V 5 bases and J 3 bases; bases outside gene matches: 7. The CDR3 loop spans 14 amino acids. Semi-nested PCR with Nested Universal Primer A followed constant-region reverse priming of full-length variable regions. TCRdb reprocessed the 5' RACE reads with MiXCR, giving one entry per CDR3 protein. The repertoire consists of just under 65,000 distinct CDR3 sequences, with under 25% occurring once and the leading ten covering over 2.5%.

The receptor comes from a female donor with breast cancer. The V gene is TRBV5-1, the J gene TRBJ1-1; 7 nucleotides match TRBD1. The sample comprised memory CD4+ T cells sorted from a lymph node. Subset defined: memory CD4+ T cells, CD4+CD45RO+CD25-. CDR3 DNA: TGCGCCAGCAGTCTTCAGGGGGGGGACACTGAAGCTTTCTTT. This gives the protein CASSLQGGDTEAFF.